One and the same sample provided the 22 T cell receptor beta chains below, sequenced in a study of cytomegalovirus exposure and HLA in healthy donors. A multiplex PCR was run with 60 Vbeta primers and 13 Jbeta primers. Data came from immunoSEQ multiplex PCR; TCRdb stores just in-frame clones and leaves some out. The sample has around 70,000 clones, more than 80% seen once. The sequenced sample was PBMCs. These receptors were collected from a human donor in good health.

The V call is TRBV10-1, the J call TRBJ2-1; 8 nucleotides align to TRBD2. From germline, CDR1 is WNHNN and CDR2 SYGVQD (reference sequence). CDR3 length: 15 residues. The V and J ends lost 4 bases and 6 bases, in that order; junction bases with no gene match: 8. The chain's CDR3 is CASSGSGGGFNEQFF. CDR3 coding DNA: TGCGCCAGCAGTGGATCCGGGGGGGGTTTCAATGAGCAGTTCTTC.

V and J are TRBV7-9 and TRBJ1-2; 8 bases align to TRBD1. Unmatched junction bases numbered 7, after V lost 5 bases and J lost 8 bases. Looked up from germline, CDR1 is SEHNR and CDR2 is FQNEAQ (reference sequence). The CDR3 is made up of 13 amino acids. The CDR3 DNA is TGTGCCAGCAGCCCACAGGACAGGGAAGGCTACACCTTC. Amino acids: CASSPQDREGYTF. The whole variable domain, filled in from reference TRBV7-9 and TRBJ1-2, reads DTGVSQNPRHKITKRGQNVTFRCDPISEHNRLYWYRQTLGQGPEFLTYFQNEAQLEKSRLLSDRFSAERPKGSFSTLEIQRTEQGDSAMYLCASSPQDREGYTFGSGTRLTVV.

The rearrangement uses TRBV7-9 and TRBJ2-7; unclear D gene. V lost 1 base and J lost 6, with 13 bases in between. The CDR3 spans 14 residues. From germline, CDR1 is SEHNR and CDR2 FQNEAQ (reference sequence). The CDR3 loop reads CASSLDGRPTEQYF. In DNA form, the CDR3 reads TGTGCCAGCAGCTTAGACGGCAGGCCTACCGAGCAGTACTTC.

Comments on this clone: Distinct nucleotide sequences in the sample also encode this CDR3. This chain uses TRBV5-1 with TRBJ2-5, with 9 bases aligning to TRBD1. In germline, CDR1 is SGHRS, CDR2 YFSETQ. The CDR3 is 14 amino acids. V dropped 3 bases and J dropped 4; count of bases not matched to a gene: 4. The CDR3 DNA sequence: TGCGCCAGCAGCTCAACAGGGGGCTCAGAGACCCAGTACTTC. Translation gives CASSSTGGSETQYF.

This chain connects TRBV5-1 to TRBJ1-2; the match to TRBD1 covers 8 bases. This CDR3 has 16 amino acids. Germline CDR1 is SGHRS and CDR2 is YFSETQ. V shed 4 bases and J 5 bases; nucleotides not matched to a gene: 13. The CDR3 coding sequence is TGCGCCAGCAGCCACGGGACAGGCCGGGCGGCATATGGCTACACCTTC. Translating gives CASSHGTGRAAYGYTF.

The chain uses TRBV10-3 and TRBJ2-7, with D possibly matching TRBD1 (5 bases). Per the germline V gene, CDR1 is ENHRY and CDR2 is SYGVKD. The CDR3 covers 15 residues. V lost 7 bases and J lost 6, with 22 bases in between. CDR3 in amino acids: CAIKEGVGRSLEQYF. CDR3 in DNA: TGTGCCATCAAAGAAGGGGTCGGACGGTCCCTCGAGCAGTACTTC.

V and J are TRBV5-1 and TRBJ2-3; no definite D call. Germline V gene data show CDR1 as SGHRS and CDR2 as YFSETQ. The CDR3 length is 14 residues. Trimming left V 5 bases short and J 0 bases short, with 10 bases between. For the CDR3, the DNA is TGCGCCAGCAGACGACTGGCTAGCACAGATACGCAGTATTTT. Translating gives CASRRLASTDTQYF.

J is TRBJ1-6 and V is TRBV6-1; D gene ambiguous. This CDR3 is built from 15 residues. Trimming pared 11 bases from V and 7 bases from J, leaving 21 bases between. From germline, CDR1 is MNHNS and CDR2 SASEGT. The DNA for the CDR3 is TGTGCCTCCCGGGAGGGTGTAGTTCCCAATTCACCCCTCCACTTT. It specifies CASREGVVPNSPLHF.

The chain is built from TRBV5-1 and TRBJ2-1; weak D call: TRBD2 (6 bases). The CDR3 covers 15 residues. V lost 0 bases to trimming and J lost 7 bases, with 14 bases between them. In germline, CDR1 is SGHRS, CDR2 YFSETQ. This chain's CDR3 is CASSLAQTGVNEQFF. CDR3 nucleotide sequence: TGCGCCAGCAGCTTGGCCCAGACGGGGGTGAATGAGCAGTTCTTC.

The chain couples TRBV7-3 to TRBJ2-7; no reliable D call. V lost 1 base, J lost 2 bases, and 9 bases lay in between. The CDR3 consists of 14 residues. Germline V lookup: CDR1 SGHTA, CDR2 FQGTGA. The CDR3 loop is CASSLNGGTYEQYF. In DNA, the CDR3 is TGTGCCAGCAGCTTAAATGGCGGAACCTACGAGCAGTACTTC.

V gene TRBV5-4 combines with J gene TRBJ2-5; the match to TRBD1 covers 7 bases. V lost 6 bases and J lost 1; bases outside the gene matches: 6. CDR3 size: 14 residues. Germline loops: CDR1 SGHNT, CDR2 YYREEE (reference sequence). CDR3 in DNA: TGTGCCAGCACCAGAGGGGGCATCCAAGAGACCCAGTACTTC. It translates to CASTRGGIQETQYF. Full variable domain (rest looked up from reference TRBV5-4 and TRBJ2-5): ETGVTQSPTHLIKTRGQQVTLRCSSQSGHNTVSWYQQALGQGPQFIFQYYREEENGRGNFPPRFSGLQFPNYSSELNVNALELDDSALYLCASTRGGIQETQYFGPGTRLLVL.

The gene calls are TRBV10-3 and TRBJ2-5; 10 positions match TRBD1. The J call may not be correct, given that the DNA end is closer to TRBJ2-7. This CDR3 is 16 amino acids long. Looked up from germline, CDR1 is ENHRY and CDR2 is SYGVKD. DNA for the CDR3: TGTGCCATCAGGGACAGACAACGACAGGGGGCTTACGAGCAGTACTTC. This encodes CAIRDRQRQGAYEQYF.

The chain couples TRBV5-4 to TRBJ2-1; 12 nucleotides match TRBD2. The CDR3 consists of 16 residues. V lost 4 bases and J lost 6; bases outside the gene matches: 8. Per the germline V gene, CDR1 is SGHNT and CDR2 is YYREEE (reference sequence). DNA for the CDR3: TGTGCCAGCAGCCCACCTCGACTAGCGGGGGCCAATGAGCAGTTCTTC. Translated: CASSPPRLAGANEQFF.

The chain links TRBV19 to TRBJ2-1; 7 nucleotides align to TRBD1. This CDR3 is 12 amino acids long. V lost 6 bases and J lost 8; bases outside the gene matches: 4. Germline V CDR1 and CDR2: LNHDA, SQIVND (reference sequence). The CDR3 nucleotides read TGTGCCAGTAGAAACAGGGGCGATGAGCAGTTCTTC. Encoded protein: CASRNRGDEQFF.

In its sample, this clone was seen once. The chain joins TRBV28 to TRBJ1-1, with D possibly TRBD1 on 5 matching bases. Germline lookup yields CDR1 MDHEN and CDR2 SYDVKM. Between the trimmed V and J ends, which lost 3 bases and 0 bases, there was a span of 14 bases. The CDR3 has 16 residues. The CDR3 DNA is TGTGCCAGCAGTTTTCTCCAGGGTGTAATGAACACTGAAGCTTTCTTT. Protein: CASSFLQGVMNTEAFF.

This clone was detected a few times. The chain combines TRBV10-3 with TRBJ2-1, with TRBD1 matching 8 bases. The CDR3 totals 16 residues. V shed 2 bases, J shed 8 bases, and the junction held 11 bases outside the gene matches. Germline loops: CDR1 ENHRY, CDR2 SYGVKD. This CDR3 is CAISEPGTGGGYEQFF. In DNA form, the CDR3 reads TGTGCCATCAGTGAGCCCGGGACAGGCGGAGGGTATGAGCAGTTCTTC.

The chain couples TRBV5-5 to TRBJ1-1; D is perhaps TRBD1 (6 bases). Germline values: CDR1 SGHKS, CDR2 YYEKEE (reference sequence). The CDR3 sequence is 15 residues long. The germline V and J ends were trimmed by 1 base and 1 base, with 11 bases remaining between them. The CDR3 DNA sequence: TGTGCCAGCAGCTTGCGGGGGGGCCAGAACACTGAAGCTTTCTTT. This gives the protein CASSLRGGQNTEAFF. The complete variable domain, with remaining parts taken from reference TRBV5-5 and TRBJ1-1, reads DAGVTQSPTHLIKTRGQQVTLRCSPISGHKSVSWYQQVLGQGPQFIFQYYEKEERGRGNFPDRFSARQFPNYSSELNVNALLLGDSALYLCASSLRGGQNTEAFFGQGTRLTVV.

Here the CDR3 DNA reads TGTGCCATCAGAGGTCTAGGGGGAAATCAGCCCCAGCATTTT. It encodes CAIRGLGGNQPQHF. The chain has TRBV10-3 and TRBJ1-5; possibly TRBD1 for D (6 bases). The length of the CDR3 is 14 residues. Germline CDR1 reads ENHRY; CDR2 reads SYGVKD. Trimming removed 6 bases at V and 4 bases at J, with 13 bases between.

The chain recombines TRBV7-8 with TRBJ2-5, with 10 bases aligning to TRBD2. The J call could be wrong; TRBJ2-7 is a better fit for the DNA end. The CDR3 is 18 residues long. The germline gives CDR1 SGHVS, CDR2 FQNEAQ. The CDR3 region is CASSLASSGGFRVYEQYF. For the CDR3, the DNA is TGTGCCAGCAGCTTAGCGAGTAGCGGGGGGTTCCGCGTCTACGAGCAGTACTTC.

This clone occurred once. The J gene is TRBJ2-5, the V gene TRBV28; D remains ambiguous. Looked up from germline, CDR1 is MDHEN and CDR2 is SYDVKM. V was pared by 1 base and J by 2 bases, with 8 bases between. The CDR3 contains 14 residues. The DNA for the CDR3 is TGTGCCAGCAGTTTATCGGCAGCGCAAGAGACCCAGTACTTC. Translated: CASSLSAAQETQYF.

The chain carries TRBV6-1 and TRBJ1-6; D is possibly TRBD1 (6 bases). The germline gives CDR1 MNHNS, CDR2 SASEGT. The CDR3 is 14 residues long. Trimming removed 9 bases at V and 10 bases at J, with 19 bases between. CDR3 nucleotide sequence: TGTGCCAGTCAAAGGCTCCAGGGGCACTCACCCCTCCACTTT. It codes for CASQRLQGHSPLHF.

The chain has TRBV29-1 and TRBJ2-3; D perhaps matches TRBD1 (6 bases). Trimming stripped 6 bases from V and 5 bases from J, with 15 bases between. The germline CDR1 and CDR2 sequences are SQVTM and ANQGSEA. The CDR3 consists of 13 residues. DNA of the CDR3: TGCAGCGTCGCATTGGGGGCGGGAGATACGCAGTATTTT. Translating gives CSVALGAGDTQYF.